The 3 T cell receptor beta chains presented below share a single source sample, sequenced in a study of T cell repertoires in cytomegalovirus infection. In TCRdb, the reads were re-called with MiXCR into one record per CDR3 protein. The sample carries roughly 500,000 distinct CDR3 sequences, about 15% recorded once. The sequenced material came from CD8+ T cells from PBMCs. All receptors come from a human donor in good health (CMV status not recorded). Some clones in this sample may be carry-over from other donors' samples.

This clonotype showed up just a few times. This chain joins TRBV27 and TRBJ2-7; 7 bases are a match to TRBD2. Trimming cost V 6 bases and J 2 bases; bases outside gene matches: 10. The germline V gene has CDR1 MNHEY and CDR2 SMNVEV (reference sequence). The length of the CDR3 is 15 residues. The CDR3 coding sequence is TGTGCCAGCAGACAGACTAGCACTGTTCCCTACGAGCAGTACTTC. Protein: CASRQTSTVPYEQYF.

This clonotype was seen a handful of times. The chain combines TRBV3-1 with TRBJ2-7; the D is unclear. V was cut by 0 bases and J by 2 bases, with 8 bases left in between. This CDR3 region has 14 residues. Germline V gene sequence: CDR1 LGHDT, CDR2 YNNKEL (reference sequence). CDR3 DNA sequence: TGTGCCAGCAGCCAAGAATTTAAGGCCTACGAGCAGTACTTC. The encoded protein is CASSQEFKAYEQYF.

This clonotype was recorded many times. The chain joins TRBV7-3 to TRBJ2-3, with 8 bases lining up with TRBD2. Germline CDR1 and CDR2: SGHTA and FQGTGA. The ends lost 1 base at V and 6 bases at J; junction bases unmatched: 6. This CDR3 is built from 15 residues. CDR3 sequence: CASSLMAGGVDTQYF. The DNA for the CDR3 is TGTGCCAGCAGCTTAATGGCGGGGGGCGTCGATACGCAGTATTTT.